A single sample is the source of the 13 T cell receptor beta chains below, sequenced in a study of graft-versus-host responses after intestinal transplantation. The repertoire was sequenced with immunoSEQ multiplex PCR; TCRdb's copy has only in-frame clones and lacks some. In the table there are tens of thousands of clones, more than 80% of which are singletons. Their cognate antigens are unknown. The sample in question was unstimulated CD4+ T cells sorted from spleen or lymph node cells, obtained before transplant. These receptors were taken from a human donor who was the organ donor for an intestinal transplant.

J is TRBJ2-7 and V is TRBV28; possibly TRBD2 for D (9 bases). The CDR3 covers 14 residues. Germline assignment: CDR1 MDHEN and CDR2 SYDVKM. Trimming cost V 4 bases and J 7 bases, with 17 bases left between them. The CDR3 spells CASSWGQAGGEQYF. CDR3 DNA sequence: TGTGCCAGCAGTTGGGGACAGGCGGGGGGGGAGCAGTACTTC.

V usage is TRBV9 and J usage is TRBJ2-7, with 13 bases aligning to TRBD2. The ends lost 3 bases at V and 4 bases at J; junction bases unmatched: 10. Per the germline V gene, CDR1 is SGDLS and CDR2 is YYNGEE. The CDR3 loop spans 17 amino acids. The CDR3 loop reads CASSGTSGRRGYYEQYF. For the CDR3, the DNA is TGTGCCAGCAGCGGGACTAGCGGGAGAAGGGGCTATTACGAGCAGTACTTC.

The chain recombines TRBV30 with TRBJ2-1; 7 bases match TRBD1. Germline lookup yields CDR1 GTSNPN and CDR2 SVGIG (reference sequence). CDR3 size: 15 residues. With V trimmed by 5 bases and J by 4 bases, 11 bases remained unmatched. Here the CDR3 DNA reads TGTGCCTGGGGACAGGATCGCCAGACGTACAATGAGCAGTTCTTC. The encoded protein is CAWGQDRQTYNEQFF.

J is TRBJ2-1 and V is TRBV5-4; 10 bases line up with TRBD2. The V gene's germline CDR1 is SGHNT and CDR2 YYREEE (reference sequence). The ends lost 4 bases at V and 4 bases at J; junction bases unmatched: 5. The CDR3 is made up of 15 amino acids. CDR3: CASSPTSGDYNEQFF. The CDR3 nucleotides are TGTGCCAGCAGCCCCACTAGCGGGGATTACAATGAGCAGTTCTTC.

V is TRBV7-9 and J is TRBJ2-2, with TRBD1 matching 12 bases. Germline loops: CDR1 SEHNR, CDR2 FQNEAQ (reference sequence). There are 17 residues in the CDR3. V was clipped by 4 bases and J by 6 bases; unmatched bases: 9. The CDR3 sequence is CASSSTGTGGNAGELFF. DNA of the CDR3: TGTGCCAGCAGCTCAACCGGGACAGGGGGCAATGCCGGGGAGCTGTTTTTT.

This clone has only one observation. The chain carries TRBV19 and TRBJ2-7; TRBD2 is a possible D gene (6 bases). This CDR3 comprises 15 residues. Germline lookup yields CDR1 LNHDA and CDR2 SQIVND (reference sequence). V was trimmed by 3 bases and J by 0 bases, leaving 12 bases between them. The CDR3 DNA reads TGTGCCAGTAGTATGTATAGCGGAGGCTCCTACGAGCAGTACTTC. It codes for CASSMYSGGSYEQYF.

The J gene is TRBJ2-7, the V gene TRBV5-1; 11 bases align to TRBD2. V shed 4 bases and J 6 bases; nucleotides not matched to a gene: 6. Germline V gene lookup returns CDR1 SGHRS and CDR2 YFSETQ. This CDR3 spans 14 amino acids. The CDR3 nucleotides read TGCGCCAGCAGCCCAACTAGCGGGAGTACCGAGCAGTACTTC. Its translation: CASSPTSGSTEQYF.

The CDR3 region is CASSNSGQANYGYTF. DNA of the CDR3: TGTGCCAGCAGTAATTCAGGACAGGCCAACTATGGCTACACCTTC. J is TRBJ1-2 and V is TRBV28; TRBD1 aligns across 7 bases. The CDR3 totals 15 residues. J was trimmed by 2 bases and V by 5 bases; bases with no gene match: 8. The germline gives CDR1 MDHEN, CDR2 SYDVKM.

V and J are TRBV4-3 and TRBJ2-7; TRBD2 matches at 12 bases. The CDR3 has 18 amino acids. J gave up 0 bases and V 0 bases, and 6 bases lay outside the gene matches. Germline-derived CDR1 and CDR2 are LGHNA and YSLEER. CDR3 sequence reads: CASSQDKTSGSSSYEQYF. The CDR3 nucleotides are TGCGCCAGCAGCCAAGATAAGACTAGCGGGAGCAGCTCCTACGAGCAGTACTTC.

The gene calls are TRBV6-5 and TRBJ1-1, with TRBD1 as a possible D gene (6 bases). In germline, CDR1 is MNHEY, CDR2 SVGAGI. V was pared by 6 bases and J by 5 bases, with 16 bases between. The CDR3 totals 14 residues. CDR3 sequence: CASRKGLRGTEAFF. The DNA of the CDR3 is TGTGCCAGCAGAAAAGGGCTGAGGGGGACTGAAGCTTTCTTT.

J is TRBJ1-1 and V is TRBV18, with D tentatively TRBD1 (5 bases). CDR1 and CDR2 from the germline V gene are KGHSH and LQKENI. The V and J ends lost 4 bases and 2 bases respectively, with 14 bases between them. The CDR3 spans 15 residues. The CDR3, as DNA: TGTGCCAGCTCACGCCGGCGTAGGGGTAACACTGAAGCTTTCTTT. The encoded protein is CASSRRRRGNTEAFF.

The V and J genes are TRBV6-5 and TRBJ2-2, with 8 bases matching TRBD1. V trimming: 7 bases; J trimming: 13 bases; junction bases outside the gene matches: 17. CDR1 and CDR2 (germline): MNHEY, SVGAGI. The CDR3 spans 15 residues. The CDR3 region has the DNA TGTGCCAGCATTCCCGGTGGGCAGGGGGCCCGGCGGCTGTTTTTT. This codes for CASIPGGQGARRLFF.

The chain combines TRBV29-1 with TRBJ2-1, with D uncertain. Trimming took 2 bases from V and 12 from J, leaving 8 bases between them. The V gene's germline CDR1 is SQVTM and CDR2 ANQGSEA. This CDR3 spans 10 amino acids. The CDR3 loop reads CSVESPGQFF. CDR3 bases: TGCAGCGTTGAAAGTCCAGGGCAGTTCTTC.